This paragraph covers one T cell receptor beta chain sequence. This clone's antigen is unknown. No much larger clonotype is one base removed from it; base qualities were not supplied. This sample was included in a study of siplizumab effects on memory and regulatory T cells (dated by TCRdb to the late 2010s). Context from the whole study: The study looked at the effect of siplizumab, an anti-CD2 antibody, on alloreactive T-cell subsets in allogeneic mixed lymphocyte reactions made from human PBMCs. Here is what the overall study found, with its caveats: Compared with memory T cells, unstimulated naive T cells appeared more diverse, and naive cells seemed to make a substantial contribution to the alloresponse. No functional confirmation was obtained for the suppressive function of proliferating Tregs from siplizumab cultures. Because sequences at frequencies below about 10^-5 were poorly captured, only a minor fraction of alloreactive clones could be mapped back to unstimulated subsets. Of the alloreactive CD4+ clones that could be mapped, the Treg-derived share averaged roughly 73% with siplizumab compared with roughly 27% in control reactions. The cumulative frequency of alloreactive sequences that could be traced back to unstimulated CD4+ memory T cells was significantly reduced by siplizumab. A naive or memory phenotype could not be assigned to roughly 80-97% of proliferating CD4+ or CD8+ clones.

Sorted unstimulated T cells and proliferating T cells recovered from mixed lymphocyte reactions were subjected to TCRbeta CDR3 sequencing. Fresh whole blood from approximately ten HLA-typed healthy donors was used to isolate PBMCs. To map where alloreactive clones came from, unstimulated CD4+ non-regulatory T cells were FACS-sorted. Libraries came from the immunoSEQ multiplex PCR assay. Each sample had 85,000 to 100,000 TCR templates assayed by the deep sequencing platform. Genomic DNA extracted from sorted T cells was used for TCRbeta CDR3 sequencing. Per the authors' processing: The R programming language was used for the clonal analysis of the TCRbeta CDR3 data. Alloreactive CD4+ and CD8+ clones were defined by comparing unstimulated samples with post-reaction CFSE-low samples. Alloreactive CD4+ clones were assigned to regulatory or non-regulatory origin by matching sequences to sorted unstimulated Treg and non-Treg repertoires. TCRdb obtained this table from immuneACCESS and retained in-frame rearrangements with V and J assigned. These tables miss some clones; where compared with another copy, unresolved V genes account for less than half of the shortfall, and the remainder is unexplained. Clone size and the V and J calls come from that table; the DNA yielded D and trimming. The sample table shows about 97,000 clones, and nearly 95% are seen once. The ten largest account for approximately 12% of the sample.

The germline V end is reduced by 5 bases and the J end by 12 bases; junction bases left unmatched: 9. The germline V gene (reference sequence) provides CDR1 LNHDA and CDR2 SQIVND. Inclusive of the bounding cysteine and phenylalanine, the CDR3 is 14 residues long. CDR3 DNA is the only sequence kept; it has 42 bases, read in frame from the first base. Sequencing input: non-Treg CD4+ T cells sorted from blood. The sample's cell subset or site label, in plain terms: FACS-sorted unstimulated CD4+ non-regulatory T cells. The chain is made from TRBV19 and TRBJ2-1, and TRBD2 matches 11 of the central bases. The receptor comes from a human donor in good health. The DNA sequence is given as TGTGCCAGTAGTGAGACTAGCGGGGTTCAGGGGCAGTTCTTC. It encodes CASSETSGVQGQFF.